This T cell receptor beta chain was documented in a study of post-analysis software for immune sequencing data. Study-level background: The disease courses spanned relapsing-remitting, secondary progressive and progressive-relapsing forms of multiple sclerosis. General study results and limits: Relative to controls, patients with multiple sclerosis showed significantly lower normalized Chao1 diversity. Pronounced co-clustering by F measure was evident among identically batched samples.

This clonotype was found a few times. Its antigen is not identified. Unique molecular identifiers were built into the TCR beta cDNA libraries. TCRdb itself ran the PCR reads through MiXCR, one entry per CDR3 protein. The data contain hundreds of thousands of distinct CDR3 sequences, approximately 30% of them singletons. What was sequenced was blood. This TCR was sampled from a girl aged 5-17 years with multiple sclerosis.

The DNA of the CDR3 is TGTGCCACCAGTGATCCAGACGACTCGCTGCTAGGACATGAGCAGTTCTTC. Translating gives CATSDPDDSLLGHEQFF. This sequence joins TRBV24-1 and TRBJ2-1; D not resolved. V lost 3 bases and J 8 bases, leaving 22 bases between the germline ends. CDR1 and CDR2 from the germline V gene are KGHDR and SFDVKD. This CDR3 contains 17 residues.